This TCR beta chain emerged from a study of blood T cells in healthy people across ages. V was pared by 5 bases and J by 4 bases, with 10 bases of the junction left unmatched. CDR3 size: 14 residues. Germline V gene data show CDR1 as DFQATT and CDR2 as SNEGSKA (reference sequence). In its sample, this clonotype was seen a few times. What it recognizes is unknown. General study findings and limits: Among T cells, TCR beta diversity per million cells dropped roughly linearly as age rose. Higher diversity and more naive CD4+ cells were features of long-lived donors, compared to aged donors.

For the second PCR, which ran for about 6 to 11 cycles, a sample-barcoded 5' primer and a J-beta primer mix were used. TCRdb called the 5' RACE reads again in MiXCR, with one record for every CDR3 protein. Among over 300,000 distinct CDR3 sequences listed, roughly half were seen once. Donors gave about 10 milliliters of peripheral blood apiece. The sequence was obtained from a man aged 60 to 69 in good health. The chain uses TRBV20-1 and TRBJ1-2; 7 bases map to TRBD1. The sample consisted of blood. The CDR3 sequence: CSAVRDSRRYGYTF. The CDR3 DNA sequence: TGCAGTGCTGTCCGGGACAGCCGACGCTATGGCTACACCTTC.